This TCR beta chain was captured by sequencing in a study of shared clonotypes between healthy human individuals. Study summary: The study drew on a couple of women and a few men aged 18 to 49 as donors. Study findings and constraints: Sequencing depth was expected to influence donor clonotype sharing.

TCRdb's table, derived via immunoSEQ multiplex PCR, lists solely in-frame clones and lacks some. This sample yields about 560,000 clones, of which around 81% are seen a single time; about 12% belongs to the top ten. A note on this clone: Its antigen is unidentified.

The germline gives CDR1 MDHEN, CDR2 SYDVKM. The CDR3 totals 13 residues. V lost 8 bases to trimming and J lost 6 bases, with 17 bases between them. This TCR derives from a woman aged 40-49 years in good health. Some clones in this sample may be carry-over from other donors' samples. The V call is TRBV28, the J call TRBJ2-7, with D perhaps assigned TRBD1 or TRBD2 (5 bases each). Sequencing input: PBMCs. The CDR3 reads CASGGDVGFEQYF. The CDR3, as DNA: TGTGCCAGCGGGGGAGATGTAGGATTCGAGCAGTACTTC.